This T cell receptor (beta chain) is from a study of T-cell reconstitution after alpha-beta-depleted transplantation in children. Points from the study as a whole: Recipient T cells and thymic progenitors that survived gave rise to the high TCRbeta diversity observed at day 60 in some patients. At one year after transplant, newly produced T cells mostly accounted for T-cell counts and diversity. At around two months after transplant, the alpha-beta T cells were reportedly derived from several hundred expanded clones that came from non-depleted graft cells.

This clonotype was recorded a few times. Its antigen remains unknown. This CDR3 region has 16 residues. Trimming took 4 bases from V and 5 from J, leaving 21 bases between them. Germline lookup yields CDR1 SGHRS and CDR2 YFSETQ. Unique molecular identifiers were used in preparing the TCRbeta library. One entry per CDR3 protein, called by TCRdb with MiXCR from the PCR reads. Here the sample spans some 840,000 distinct CDR3 sequences, roughly 16% being singletons. Source: PBMCs, mostly from graft donor cells, taken 360 days after TCRalphabeta/CD19-depleted stem cell transplant. The source of this sequence is a male patient aged 10-17 years who had a stem cell transplant for acute lymphoblastic leukemia, so the T cells may come from the graft donor. The rearrangement uses TRBV5-1 and TRBJ2-5; D ambiguous. CDR3 protein: CASSSVPGPARETQYF. Written as DNA, the CDR3 is TGCGCCAGCAGCAGTGTCCCAGGTCCTGCACGGGAGACCCAGTACTTC. Variable domain in full (rest from reference TRBV5-1 and TRBJ2-5): KAGVTQTPRYLIKTRGQQVTLSCSPISGHRSVSWYQQTPGQGLQFLFEYFSETQRNKGNFPGRFSGRQFSNSRSEMNVSTLELGDSALYLCASSSVPGPARETQYFGPGTRLLVL.